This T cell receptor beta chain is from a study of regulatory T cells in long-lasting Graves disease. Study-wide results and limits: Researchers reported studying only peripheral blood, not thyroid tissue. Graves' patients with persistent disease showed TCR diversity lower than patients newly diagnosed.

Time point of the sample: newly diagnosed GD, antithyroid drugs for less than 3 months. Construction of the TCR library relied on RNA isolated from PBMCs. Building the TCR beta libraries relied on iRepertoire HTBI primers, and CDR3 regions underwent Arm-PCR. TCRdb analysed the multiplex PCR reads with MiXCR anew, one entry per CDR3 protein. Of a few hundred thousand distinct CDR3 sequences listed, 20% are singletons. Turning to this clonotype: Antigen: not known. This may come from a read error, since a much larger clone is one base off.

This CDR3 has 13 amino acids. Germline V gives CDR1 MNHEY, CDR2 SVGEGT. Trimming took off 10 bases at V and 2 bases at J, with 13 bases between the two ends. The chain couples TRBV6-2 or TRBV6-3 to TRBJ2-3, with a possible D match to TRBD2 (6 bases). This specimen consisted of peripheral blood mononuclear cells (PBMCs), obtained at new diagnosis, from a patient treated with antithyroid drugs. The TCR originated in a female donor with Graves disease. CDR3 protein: CATQSSVTDTQYF. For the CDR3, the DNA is TGTGCCACCCAGTCTAGCGTCACAGATACGCAGTATTTT.